This T cell receptor (beta chain) was found in a study of T cell responses to AZD1222 COVID-19 vaccine. Comments on this clone: Its target is unknown.

Second-dose intervals near 4 or 12 weeks were combined. Findings and limits, study-wide: Spike-specific TCR breadth and depth were elevated following two AZD1222 doses. Across the whole spike, CD4 TCRs peaked at regions 160-218 and 743-854. Repertoire sampling occurred only after the peak T cell response.

Assay used: immunoSEQ multiplex PCR; TCRdb lists only in-frame clones, some missing. The sample lists more than 11,000 clones; approximately 80% were seen once. The V gene lost 0 bases and the J gene lost 8 bases, with 12 bases spanning the gap. Germline V gene lookup returns CDR1 SGHRS and CDR2 YFSETQ. The CDR3 is made up of 15 amino acids. This chain connects TRBV5-1 to TRBJ1-6; a weak D match, TRBD1 (5 bases). This sequence was found in an adult who received the AZD1222 COVID-19 vaccine. The source material was peripheral blood, sampled 28 days after the second AZD1222 dose. The CDR3 DNA reads TGCGCCAGCAGCTTGGCGGGACCTAGGTATTCACCCCTCCACTTT. It translates to CASSLAGPRYSPLHF.